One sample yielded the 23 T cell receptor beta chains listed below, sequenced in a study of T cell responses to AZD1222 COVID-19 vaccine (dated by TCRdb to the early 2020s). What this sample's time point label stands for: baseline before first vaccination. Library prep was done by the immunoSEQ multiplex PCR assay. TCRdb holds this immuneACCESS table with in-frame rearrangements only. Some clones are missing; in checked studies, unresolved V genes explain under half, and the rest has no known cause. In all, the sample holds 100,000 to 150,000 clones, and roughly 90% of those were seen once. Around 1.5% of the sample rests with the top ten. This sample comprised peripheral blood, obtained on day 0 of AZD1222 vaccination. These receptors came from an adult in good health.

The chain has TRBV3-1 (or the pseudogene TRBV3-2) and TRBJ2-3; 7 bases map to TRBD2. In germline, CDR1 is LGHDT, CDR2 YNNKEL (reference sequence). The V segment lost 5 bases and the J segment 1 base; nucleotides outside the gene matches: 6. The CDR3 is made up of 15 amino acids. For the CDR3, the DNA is TGTGCCAGCAGCTCTAGCGGACGGGGCACAGATACGCAGTATTTT. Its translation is CASSSSGRGTDTQYF.

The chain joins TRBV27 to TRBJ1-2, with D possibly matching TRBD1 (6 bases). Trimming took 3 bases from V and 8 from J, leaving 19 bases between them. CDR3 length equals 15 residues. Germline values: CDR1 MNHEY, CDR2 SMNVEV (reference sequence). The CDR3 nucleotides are TGTGCCAGCAGTTTCGGGCAGGGGCTTCGAGGCGGCTACACCTTC. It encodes CASSFGQGLRGGYTF.

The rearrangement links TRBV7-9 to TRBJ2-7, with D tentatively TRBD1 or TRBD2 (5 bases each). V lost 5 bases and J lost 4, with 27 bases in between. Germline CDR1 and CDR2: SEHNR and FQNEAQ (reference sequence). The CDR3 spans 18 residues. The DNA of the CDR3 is TGTGCCAGCAGCACGGACTCTATTACAGGAAGTTATGCTTACGAGCAGTACTTC. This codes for CASSTDSITGSYAYEQYF.

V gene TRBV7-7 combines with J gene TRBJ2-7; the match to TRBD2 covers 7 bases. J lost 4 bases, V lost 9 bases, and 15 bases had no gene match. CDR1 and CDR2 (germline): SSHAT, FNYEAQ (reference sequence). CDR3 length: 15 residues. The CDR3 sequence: CASSVGEGARYEQYF. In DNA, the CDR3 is TGTGCCAGTTCGGTCGGGGAGGGCGCGCGGTACGAGCAGTACTTC.

The CDR3, as DNA: TGTGCCAGCAGTTACGGGACAGGGGGACCTGAAGCTTTCTTT. Its protein product is CASSYGTGGPEAFF. The chain has TRBV6-5 and TRBJ1-1; 11 bases align to TRBD1. The CDR3 is 14 residues long. J lost 6 bases, V lost 2 bases, and 2 bases had no gene match. CDR1 is MNHEY, CDR2 SVGAGI, per germline.

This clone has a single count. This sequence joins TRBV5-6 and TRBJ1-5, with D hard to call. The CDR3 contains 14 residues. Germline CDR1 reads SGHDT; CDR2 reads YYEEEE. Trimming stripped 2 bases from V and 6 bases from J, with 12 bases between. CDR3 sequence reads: CASSFLSGGQPQHF. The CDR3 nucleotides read TGTGCCAGCAGCTTTCTGTCGGGAGGTCAGCCCCAGCATTTT.

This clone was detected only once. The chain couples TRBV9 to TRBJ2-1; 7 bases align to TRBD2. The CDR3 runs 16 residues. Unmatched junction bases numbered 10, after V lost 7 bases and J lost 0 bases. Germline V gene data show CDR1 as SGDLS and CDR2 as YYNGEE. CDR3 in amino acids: CASAGAGGSSYNEQFF. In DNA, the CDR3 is TGTGCCAGCGCCGGGGCGGGCGGGAGCTCCTACAATGAGCAGTTCTTC.

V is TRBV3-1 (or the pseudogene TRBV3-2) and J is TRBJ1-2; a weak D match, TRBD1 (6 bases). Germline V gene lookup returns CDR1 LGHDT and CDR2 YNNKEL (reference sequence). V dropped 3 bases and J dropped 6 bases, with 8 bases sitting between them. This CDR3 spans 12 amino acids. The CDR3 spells CASSQGADGYTF. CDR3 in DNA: TGTGCCAGCAGCCAGGGGGCTGATGGCTACACCTTC.

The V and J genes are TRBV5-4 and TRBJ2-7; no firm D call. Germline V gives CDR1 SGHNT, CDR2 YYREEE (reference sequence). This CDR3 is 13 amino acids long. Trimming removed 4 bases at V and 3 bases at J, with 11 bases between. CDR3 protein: CASSPLNSYEQYF. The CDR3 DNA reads TGTGCCAGCAGCCCGCTTAATAGCTACGAGCAGTACTTC.

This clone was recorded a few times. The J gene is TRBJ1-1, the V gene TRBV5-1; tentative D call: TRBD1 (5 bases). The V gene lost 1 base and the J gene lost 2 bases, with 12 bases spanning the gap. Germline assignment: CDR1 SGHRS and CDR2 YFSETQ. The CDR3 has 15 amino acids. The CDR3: CASSLPGLLNTEAFF. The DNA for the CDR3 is TGCGCCAGCAGCTTGCCGGGACTTTTAAACACTGAAGCTTTCTTT.

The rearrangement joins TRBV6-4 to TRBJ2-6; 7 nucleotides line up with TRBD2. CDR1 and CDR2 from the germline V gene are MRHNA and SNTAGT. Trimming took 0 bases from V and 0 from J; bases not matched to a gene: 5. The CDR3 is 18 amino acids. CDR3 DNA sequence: TGTGCCAGCAGTGACTCCAGGGAGGGAGACTCTGGGGCCAACGTCCTGACTTTC. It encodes CASSDSREGDSGANVLTF.

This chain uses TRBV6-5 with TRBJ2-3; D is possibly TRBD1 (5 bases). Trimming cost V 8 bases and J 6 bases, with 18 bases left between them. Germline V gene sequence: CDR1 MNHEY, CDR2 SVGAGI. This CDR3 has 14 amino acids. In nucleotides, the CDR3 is TGTGCCAGCCACACCAGGAGTGGGGCCGATACGCAGTATTTT. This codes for CASHTRSGADTQYF.

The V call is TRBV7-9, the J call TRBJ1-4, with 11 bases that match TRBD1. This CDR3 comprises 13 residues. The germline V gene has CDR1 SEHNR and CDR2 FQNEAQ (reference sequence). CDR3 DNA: TGTGCATCCAAGGGACAGGGGGTTGAAAAACTGTTTTTT. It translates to CASKGQGVEKLFF. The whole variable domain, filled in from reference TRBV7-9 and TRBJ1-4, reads DTGVSQNPRHKITKRGQNVTFRCDPISEHNRLYWYRQTLGQGPEFLTYFQNEAQLEKSRLLSDRFSAERPKGSFSTLEIQRTEQGDSAMYLCASKGQGVEKLFFGSGTQLSVL.

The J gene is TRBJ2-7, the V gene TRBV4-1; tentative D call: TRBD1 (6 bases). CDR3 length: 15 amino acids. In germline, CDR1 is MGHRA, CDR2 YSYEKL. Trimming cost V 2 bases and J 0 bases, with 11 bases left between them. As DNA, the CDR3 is TGCGCCAGCAGCCAAATTGACAGGCGCTCCTACGAGCAGTACTTC. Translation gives CASSQIDRRSYEQYF.

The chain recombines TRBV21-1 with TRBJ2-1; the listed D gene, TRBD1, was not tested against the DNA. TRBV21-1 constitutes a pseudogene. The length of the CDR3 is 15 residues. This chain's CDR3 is CASSKAWQGLDEQFF. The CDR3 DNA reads TGTGCCAGCAGCAAAGCGTGGCAGGGGTTGGATGAGCAGTTCTTC.

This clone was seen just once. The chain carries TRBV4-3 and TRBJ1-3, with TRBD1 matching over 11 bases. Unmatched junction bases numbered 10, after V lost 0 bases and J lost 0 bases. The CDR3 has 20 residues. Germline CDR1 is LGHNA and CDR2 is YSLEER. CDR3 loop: CASSQDPGQGDLISGNTIYF. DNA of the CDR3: TGCGCCAGCAGCCAAGATCCGGGACAGGGGGACCTAATCTCTGGAAACACCATATATTTT.

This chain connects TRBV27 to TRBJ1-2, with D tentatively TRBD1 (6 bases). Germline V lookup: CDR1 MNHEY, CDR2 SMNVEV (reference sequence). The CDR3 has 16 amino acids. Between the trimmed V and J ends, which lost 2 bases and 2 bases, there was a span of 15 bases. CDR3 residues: CASSLGQGRLNYGYTF. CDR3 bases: TGTGCCAGCAGTTTAGGGCAGGGGAGATTGAACTATGGCTACACCTTC.

CDR3 DNA: TGCGCCAGCAGCCAGGCCTTTAACACTGAAGCTTTCTTT. Amino acid sequence: CASSQAFNTEAFF. The genes are TRBV4-3 and TRBJ1-1, with D hard to call. The CDR3 has 13 residues. Germline CDR1 reads LGHNA; CDR2 reads YSLEER. V dropped 3 bases and J dropped 2 bases, with 7 bases sitting between them.

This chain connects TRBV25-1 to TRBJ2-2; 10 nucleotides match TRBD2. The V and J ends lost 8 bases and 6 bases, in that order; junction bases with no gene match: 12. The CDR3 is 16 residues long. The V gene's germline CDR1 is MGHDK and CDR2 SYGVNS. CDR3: CASRASSGSFAGELFF. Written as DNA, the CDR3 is TGTGCCAGCCGCGCATCTAGCGGGAGTTTCGCCGGGGAGCTGTTTTTT.

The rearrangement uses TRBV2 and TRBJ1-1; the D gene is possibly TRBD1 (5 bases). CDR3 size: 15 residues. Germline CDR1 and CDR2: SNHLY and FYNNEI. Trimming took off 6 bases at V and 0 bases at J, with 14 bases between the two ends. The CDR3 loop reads CASRGTSRLNTEAFF. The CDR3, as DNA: TGTGCCAGCAGAGGGACTAGCCGGTTGAACACTGAAGCTTTCTTT.

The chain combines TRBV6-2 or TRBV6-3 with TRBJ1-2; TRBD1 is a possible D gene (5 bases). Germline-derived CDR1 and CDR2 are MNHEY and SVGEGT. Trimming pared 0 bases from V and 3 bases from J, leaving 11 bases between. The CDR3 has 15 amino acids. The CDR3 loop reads CASSYSPSRDYGYTF. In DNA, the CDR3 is TGTGCCAGCAGTTACTCCCCAAGCAGGGACTATGGCTACACCTTC.

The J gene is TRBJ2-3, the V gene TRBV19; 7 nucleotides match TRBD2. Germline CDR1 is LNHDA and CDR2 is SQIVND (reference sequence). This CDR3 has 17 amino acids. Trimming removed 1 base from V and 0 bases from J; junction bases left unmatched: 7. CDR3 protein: CASSIAFGRTSTDTQYF. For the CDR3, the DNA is TGTGCCAGTAGTATAGCTTTCGGGAGGACTAGCACAGATACGCAGTATTTT.

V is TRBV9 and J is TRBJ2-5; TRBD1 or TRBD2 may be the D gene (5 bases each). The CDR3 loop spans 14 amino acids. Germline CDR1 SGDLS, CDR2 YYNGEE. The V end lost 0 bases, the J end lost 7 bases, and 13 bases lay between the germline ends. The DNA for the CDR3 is TGTGCCAGCAGCGTAGGAGGGGTAACAGGGACCCAGTACTTC. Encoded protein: CASSVGGVTGTQYF.